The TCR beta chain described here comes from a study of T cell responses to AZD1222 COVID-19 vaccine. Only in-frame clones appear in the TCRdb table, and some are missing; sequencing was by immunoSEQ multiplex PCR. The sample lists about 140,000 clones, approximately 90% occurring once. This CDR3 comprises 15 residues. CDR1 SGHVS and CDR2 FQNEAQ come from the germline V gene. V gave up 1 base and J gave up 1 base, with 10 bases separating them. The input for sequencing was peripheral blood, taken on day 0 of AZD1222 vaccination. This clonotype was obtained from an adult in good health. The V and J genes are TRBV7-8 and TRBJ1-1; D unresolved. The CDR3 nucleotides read TGTGCCAGCAGCTTAGTCATTCCAGGGAACACTGAAGCTTTCTTT. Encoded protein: CASSLVIPGNTEAFF.